Listed below are T cell receptor beta chains from one sample, sequenced in a study of cytomegalovirus exposure and HLA in healthy donors. Profiled with immunoSEQ multiplex PCR; TCRdb holds only in-frame clones, not every one. Of some 150,000 clones listed, 75% to 90% are singletons. Sequencing input: PBMCs. These receptors were collected from a man between 18 and 35 years old in good health and CMV-seropositive. The CDR3 runs from the conserved cysteine through the conserved F or W. The D gene is left open where the match is weak. A row's size may be missing; if present it is once, few, many or a size class.

v_gene: TRBV19
abundance: few
d_gene: TRBD1
j_gene: TRBJ1-3
CDR3aa: CASRQQIGTAGNTIYF
CDR3nt: TGTGCCAGTAGACAACAAATCGGGACAGCTGGAAACACCATATATTTT

v_gene: TRBV5-5
abundance: -
d_gene: TRBD1
j_gene: TRBJ1-3
CDR3aa: CASSTGAGNTIYF
CDR3nt: TGTGCCAGCAGCACAGGGGCTGGAAACACCATATATTTT

v_gene: TRBV7-3
abundance: -
d_gene: TRBD2
j_gene: TRBJ2-1
CDR3aa: CASSITSGGANEQFF
CDR3nt: TGTGCCAGCAGCATTACTAGCGGGGGGGCCAATGAGCAGTTCTTC

v_gene: TRBV2
abundance: once
d_gene: TRBD1
j_gene: TRBJ1-1
CDR3aa: CASSEGQGAGWTEAFF
CDR3nt: TGTGCCAGCAGTGAGGGACAGGGGGCTGGATGGACTGAAGCTTTCTTT

v_gene: TRBV11-1
abundance: -
d_gene: TRBD1
j_gene: TRBJ2-7
CDR3aa: CASSHGTGVYEQYF
CDR3nt: TGTGCCAGCAGCCACGGGACAGGGGTGTACGAGCAGTACTTC

v_gene: TRBV2
abundance: -
d_gene: -
j_gene: TRBJ1-3
CDR3aa: CASRPGSGSGNTIYF
CDR3nt: TGTGCCAGCAGGCCGGGGAGCGGCTCTGGAAACACCATATATTTT

v_gene: TRBV27
abundance: few
d_gene: TRBD1
j_gene: TRBJ1-5
CDR3aa: CASSLTGGNQPQHF
CDR3nt: TGTGCCAGCAGTTTAACAGGGGGCAATCAGCCCCAGCATTTT

v_gene: TRBV19
abundance: -
d_gene: TRBD1
j_gene: TRBJ1-1
CDR3aa: CASSVLGTAEAFF
CDR3nt: TGTGCCAGTAGCGTCCTGGGGACAGCTGAAGCTTTCTTT

v_gene: TRBV2
abundance: few
d_gene: TRBD1
j_gene: TRBJ1-6
CDR3aa: CASIRPGQRHPLHF
CDR3nt: TGTGCCAGCATCAGACCGGGACAGCGTCATCCCCTCCACTTT

v_gene: TRBV6-5
abundance: -
d_gene: TRBD1
j_gene: TRBJ1-5
CDR3aa: CASSKDRAPNQPQHF
CDR3nt: TGTGCCAGCAGTAAAGACAGGGCCCCCAATCAGCCCCAGCATTTT

v_gene: TRBV6-1
abundance: -
d_gene: TRBD2
j_gene: TRBJ2-1
CDR3aa: CASSERGLAGDKFF
CDR3nt: TGTGCCAGCAGTGAAAGGGGACTAGCGGGGGACAAGTTCTTC

v_gene: TRBV5-4
abundance: once
d_gene: -
j_gene: TRBJ2-1
CDR3aa: CASSPEGGRSYNEQFF
CDR3nt: TGTGCCAGCAGCCCTGAGGGAGGTCGCTCCTACAATGAGCAGTTCTTC

v_gene: TRBV7-3
abundance: -
d_gene: -
j_gene: TRBJ2-3
CDR3aa: CASSPGGTDTQYF
CDR3nt: TGTGCCAGCAGCCCCGGTGGCACAGATACGCAGTATTTT

v_gene: TRBV29-1
abundance: -
d_gene: TRBD2
j_gene: TRBJ2-1
CDR3aa: CSVGPAGEEQFF
CDR3nt: TGCAGCGTTGGCCCAGCGGGAGAAGAGCAGTTCTTC

v_gene: TRBV18
abundance: few
d_gene: -
j_gene: TRBJ2-7
CDR3aa: CASSPPVQVEQYF
CDR3nt: TGTGCCAGCTCACCACCGGTCCAGGTCGAGCAGTACTTC

v_gene: TRBV11-3
abundance: few
d_gene: TRBD1
j_gene: TRBJ1-3
CDR3aa: CASSQGQGKGNTIYF
CDR3nt: TGTGCCAGCAGCCAGGGACAGGGAAAAGGAAACACCATATATTTT